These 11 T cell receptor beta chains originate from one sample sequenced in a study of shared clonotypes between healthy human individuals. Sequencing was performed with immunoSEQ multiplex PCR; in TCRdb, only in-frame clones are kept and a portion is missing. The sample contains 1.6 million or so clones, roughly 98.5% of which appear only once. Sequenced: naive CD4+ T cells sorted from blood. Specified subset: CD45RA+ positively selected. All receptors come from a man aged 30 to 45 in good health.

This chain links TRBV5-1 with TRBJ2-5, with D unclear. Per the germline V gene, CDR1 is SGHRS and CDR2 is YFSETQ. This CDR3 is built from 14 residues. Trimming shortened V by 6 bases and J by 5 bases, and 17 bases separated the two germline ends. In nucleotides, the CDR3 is TGCGCCAGCACCCGGCAAGGCACGGAGGAGACCCAGTACTTC. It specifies CASTRQGTEETQYF.

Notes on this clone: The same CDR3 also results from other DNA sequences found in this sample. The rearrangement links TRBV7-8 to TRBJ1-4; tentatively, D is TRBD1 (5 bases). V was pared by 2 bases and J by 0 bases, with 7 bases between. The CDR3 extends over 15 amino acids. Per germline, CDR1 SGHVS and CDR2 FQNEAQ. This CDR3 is CASSLRGATNEKLFF. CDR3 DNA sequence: TGTGCCAGCAGCTTACGAGGGGCAACTAATGAAAAACTGTTTTTT. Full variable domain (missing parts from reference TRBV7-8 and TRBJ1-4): GAGVSQSPRYKVAKRGQDVALRCDPISGHVSLFWYQQALGQGPEFLTYFQNEAQLDKSGLPSDRFFAERPEGSVSTLKIQRTQQEDSAVYLCASSLRGATNEKLFFGSGTQLSVL.

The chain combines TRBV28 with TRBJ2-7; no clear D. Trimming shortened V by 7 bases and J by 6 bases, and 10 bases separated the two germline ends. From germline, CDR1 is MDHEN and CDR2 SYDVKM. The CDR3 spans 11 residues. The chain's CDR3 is CASNDALEQYF. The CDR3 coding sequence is TGTGCCAGCAACGATGCCCTCGAGCAGTACTTC.

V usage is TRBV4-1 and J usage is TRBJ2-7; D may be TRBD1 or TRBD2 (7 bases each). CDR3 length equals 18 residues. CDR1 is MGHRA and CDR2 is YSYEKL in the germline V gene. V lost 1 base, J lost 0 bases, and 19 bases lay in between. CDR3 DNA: TGCGCCAGCAGCCAAGGCGGGGGAACAGGGGCCTTCTCCTACGAGCAGTACTTC. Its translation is CASSQGGGTGAFSYEQYF.

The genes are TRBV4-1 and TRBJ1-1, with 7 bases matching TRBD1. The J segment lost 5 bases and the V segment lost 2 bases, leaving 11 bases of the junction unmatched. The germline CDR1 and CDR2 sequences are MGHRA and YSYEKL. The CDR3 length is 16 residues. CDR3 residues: CASSQLRDSRRTEAFF. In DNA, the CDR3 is TGCGCCAGCAGCCAACTCCGGGACAGTAGAAGGACTGAAGCTTTCTTT.

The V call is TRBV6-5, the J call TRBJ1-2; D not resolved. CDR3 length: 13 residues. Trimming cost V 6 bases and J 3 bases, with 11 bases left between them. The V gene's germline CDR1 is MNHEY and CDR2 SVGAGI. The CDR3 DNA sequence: TGTGCCAGCAGAGTTGACGGACACTATGGCTACACCTTC. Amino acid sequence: CASRVDGHYGYTF.

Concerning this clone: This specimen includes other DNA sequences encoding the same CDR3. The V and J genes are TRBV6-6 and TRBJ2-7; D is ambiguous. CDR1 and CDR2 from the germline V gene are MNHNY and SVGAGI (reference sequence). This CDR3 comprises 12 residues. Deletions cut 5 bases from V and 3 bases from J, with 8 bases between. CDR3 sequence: CASSQASYEQYF. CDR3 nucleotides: TGTGCCAGCAGTCAAGCGAGCTACGAGCAGTACTTC.

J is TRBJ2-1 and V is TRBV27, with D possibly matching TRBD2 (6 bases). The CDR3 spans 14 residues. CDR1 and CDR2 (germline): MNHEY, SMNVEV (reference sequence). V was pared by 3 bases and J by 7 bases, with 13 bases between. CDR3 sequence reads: CASSFSGVLNEQFF. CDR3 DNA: TGTGCCAGCAGTTTCTCGGGGGTGTTAAATGAGCAGTTCTTC.

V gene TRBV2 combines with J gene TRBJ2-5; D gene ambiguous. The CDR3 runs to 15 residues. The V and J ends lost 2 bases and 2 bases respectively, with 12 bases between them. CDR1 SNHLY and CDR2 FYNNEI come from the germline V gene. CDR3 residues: CASSELSQRQETQYF. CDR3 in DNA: TGTGCCAGCAGTGAACTGAGCCAGAGACAAGAGACCCAGTACTTC.

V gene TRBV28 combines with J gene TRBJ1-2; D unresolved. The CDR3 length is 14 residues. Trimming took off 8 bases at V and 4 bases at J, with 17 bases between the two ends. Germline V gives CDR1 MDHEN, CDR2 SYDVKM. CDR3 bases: TGTGCCAGCCCGTTAAGTGGCGGCGTCTATGGCTACACCTTC. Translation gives CASPLSGGVYGYTF.

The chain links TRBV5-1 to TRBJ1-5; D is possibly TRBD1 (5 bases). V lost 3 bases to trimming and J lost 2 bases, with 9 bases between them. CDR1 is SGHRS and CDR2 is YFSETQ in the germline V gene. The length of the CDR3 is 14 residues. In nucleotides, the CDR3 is TGCGCCAGCAGCTGGGGGGATGGCAATCAGCCCCAGCATTTT. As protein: CASSWGDGNQPQHF.